These T cell receptor beta chains were read from a single sample in a study of cytomegalovirus exposure and HLA in healthy donors. The data were produced by immunoSEQ multiplex PCR, yet TCRdb's version contains in-frame clones alone and is incomplete. Here the sample spans roughly 100,000 clones, roughly 82% being singletons. Material for sequencing was PBMCs. The source of these receptors is a man aged 25-45 years in good health and CMV-seropositive. CDR3s include the opening cysteine and the closing phenylalanine or tryptophan. For some rows the clone size is stated as once, few or many, or as a class when expanded; others skip it.

v_call	j_call	clone_size	cdr3_aa
TRBV18	TRBJ2-2	.	CASSPQRDTGELFF
TRBV28	TRBJ1-1	.	CASSLGQMNTEAFF
TRBV5-1	TRBJ1-4	.	CASSLARGSEKLFF
TRBV10-1	TRBJ2-6	.	CASSLTTGAGANVLTF
TRBV5-1	TRBJ2-3	.	CASSLVSSVSTDTQYF
TRBV18	TRBJ2-1	.	CASSTKLNNEQFF
TRBV4-3	TRBJ2-7	.	CASSQDRGTAFDEQYF
TRBV10-2	TRBJ1-2	.	CASSAGSPDGYTF
TRBV6-1	TRBJ1-1	few	CASTEWESREAFF
TRBV5-4	TRBJ2-7	.	CASSSGQNSYEQYF
TRBV27	TRBJ1-5	once	CASSRQGQGQPQHF
TRBV28	TRBJ2-5	.	CATRRRPGTQYF
TRBV7-7	TRBJ2-3	.	CASSNDDRSTDTQYF
TRBV7-9	TRBJ2-5	.	CASSSGLADQETQYF
TRBV6-5	TRBJ2-7	.	CASSYSAGTGVNEQYF
TRBV6-1	TRBJ1-2	.	CASSEAWGSLNYGYTF
TRBV18	TRBJ1-1	once	CASSLIEGILSGEAFF
TRBV7-9	TRBJ1-5	.	CSSSINRDREGQPQHF
TRBV5-4	TRBJ2-7	few	CASSLGGLAASYEQYF
TRBV5-1	TRBJ2-5	.	CASSSNGAQETQYF
TRBV5-1	TRBJ1-1	few	CASSSDINTEAFF
TRBV6-7	TRBJ2-4	.	CASSYPRQELAKNIQYF
TRBV25-1	TRBJ2-1	.	CASSELIAGNEQFF
TRBV6-4	TRBJ2-4	medium-sized	CASSESVRGDIQYF
TRBV9	TRBJ2-1	.	CAPAGSSSYNEQFF
TRBV28	TRBJ1-5	.	CAITGTYSNQPQHF
TRBV27	TRBJ2-7	.	CASKREGPYEQYF
TRBV27	.	once	CASRRSGTYEQYF
TRBV9	TRBJ2-5	.	CASSVDTGDGETQYF
TRBV11-2	.	.	CASSPKYEQYF
TRBV28	TRBJ2-5	once	CASSQGAGVSETQYF
TRBV29-1	TRBJ2-7	.	CSVGFWWEKNEQYF
TRBV28	TRBJ2-1	.	CASSFWRQGVRNEQFF
TRBV6-5	TRBJ1-1	.	CASSYQGSTEAFF
TRBV6-1	TRBJ2-7	.	CASKRSYEQYF
TRBV6-5	.	.	CASSYSSQGDEQYF
TRBV6-6	TRBJ2-3	.	CASGGGRGTDTQYF
TRBV5-1	TRBJ2-7	.	CASSSLGQAAYEQYF
TRBV20-1	TRBJ1-1	.	CSAGVDKKAFF
TRBV7-2	TRBJ1-5	few	CASSLIDNQPQHF
TRBV10-3	TRBJ1-3	once	CAISERDRVSGNTIYF
TRBV18	TRBJ2-7	.	CASSNRQGDEQYF